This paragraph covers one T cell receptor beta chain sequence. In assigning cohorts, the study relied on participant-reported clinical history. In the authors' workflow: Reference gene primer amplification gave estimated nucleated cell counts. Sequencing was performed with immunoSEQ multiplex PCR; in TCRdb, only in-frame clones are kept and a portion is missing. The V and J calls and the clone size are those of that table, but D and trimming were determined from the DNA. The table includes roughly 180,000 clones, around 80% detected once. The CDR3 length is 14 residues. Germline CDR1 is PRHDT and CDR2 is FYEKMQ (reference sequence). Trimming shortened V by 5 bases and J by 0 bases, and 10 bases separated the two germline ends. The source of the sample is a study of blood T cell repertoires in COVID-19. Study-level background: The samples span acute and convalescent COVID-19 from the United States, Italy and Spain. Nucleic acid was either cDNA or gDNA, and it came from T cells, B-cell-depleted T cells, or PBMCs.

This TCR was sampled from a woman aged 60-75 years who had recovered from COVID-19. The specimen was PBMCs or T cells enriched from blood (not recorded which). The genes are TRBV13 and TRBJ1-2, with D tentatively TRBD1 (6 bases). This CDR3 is CASSPRTANYGYTF. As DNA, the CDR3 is TGTGCCAGCAGCCCTCGGACAGCTAACTATGGCTACACCTTC.